A single sample gave rise to the 9 T cell receptor beta chains below, sequenced in a study of blood T cell repertoires in COVID-19. Clones were sequenced by immunoSEQ multiplex PCR, and TCRdb holds only the in-frame ones, with some missing. This repertoire shows fewer than 250,000 clones, about 77% found once; its top ten account for around 17%. The sample taken for sequencing was PBMCs or T cells enriched from blood (not recorded which). Source of these receptors: a woman in her 50s with acute COVID-19.

The V call is TRBV30, the J call TRBJ2-2; possible D gene TRBD1, 5 bases. Germline V CDR1 and CDR2: GTSNPN, SVGIG (reference sequence). The V and J ends lost 2 bases and 1 base respectively, with 11 bases between them. This CDR3 has 15 amino acids. The CDR3 loop is CAWSPLDRNTGELFF. For the CDR3, the DNA is TGTGCCTGGAGTCCTTTAGACAGGAACACCGGGGAGCTGTTTTTT.

The chain employs TRBV18 and TRBJ1-2; D not certain. The CDR3 is 14 amino acids. Per germline, CDR1 KGHSH and CDR2 LQKENI. The germline V and J ends were trimmed by 0 bases and 10 bases, with 15 bases remaining between them. The chain's CDR3 is CASSPPGFLASYTF. CDR3 bases: TGTGCCAGCTCACCACCCGGGTTCCTGGCATCCTACACCTTC. The full variable domain, its missing parts supplied by reference TRBV18 and TRBJ1-2, is NAGVMQNPRHLVRRRGQEARLRCSPMKGHSHVYWYRQLPEEGLKFMVYLQKENIIDESGMPKERFSAEFPKEGPSILRIQQVVRGDSAAYFCASSPPGFLASYTFGSGTRLTVV.

The chain is built from TRBV2 and TRBJ1-1; the D is unclear. This CDR3 region has 13 residues. The V and J ends lost 2 bases and 4 bases respectively, with 8 bases between them. The germline gives CDR1 SNHLY, CDR2 FYNNEI. The CDR3 bases are TGTGCCAGCAGTGAATACAGAAGCACTGAAGCTTTCTTT. Encoded protein: CASSEYRSTEAFF.

V gene TRBV4-3 combines with J gene TRBJ1-3; TRBD1 might be the D (5 bases). The CDR3 loop spans 18 amino acids. Trimming removed 2 bases at V and 1 base at J, with 18 bases between. Germline CDR1 and CDR2: LGHNA and YSLEER. CDR3 protein: CASSQHHPRQNSGNTIYF. The DNA for the CDR3 is TGCGCCAGCAGCCAACACCACCCTCGACAGAATTCTGGAAACACCATATATTTT.

This chain joins TRBV11-2 and TRBJ1-1; 8 bases line up with TRBD1. CDR1 and CDR2 (germline): SGHAT, FQNNGV. The CDR3 sequence is 15 residues long. Trimming at V came to 0 bases and at J to 4 bases, leaving 4 bases not matched to a gene. CDR3 nucleotide sequence: TGTGCCAGCAGCTTAGACAGGGGGCTCTCCACTGAAGCTTTCTTT. Amino acids: CASSLDRGLSTEAFF.

In its sample, this clone was seen a few times. V and J are TRBV4-2 and TRBJ1-1, with D maybe TRBD1 (5 bases). The CDR3 contains 17 residues. The V gene's germline CDR1 is LGHNA and CDR2 YNFKEQ. V was trimmed by 4 bases and J by 0 bases, leaving 18 bases between them. The CDR3 sequence: CASSLRPGGVMNTEAFF. The CDR3 DNA reads as TGTGCCAGCAGCCTTCGTCCCGGGGGGGTGATGAACACTGAAGCTTTCTTT.

The chain joins TRBV2 to TRBJ1-1, with TRBD1 matching over 7 bases. The CDR3 is 14 residues long. The junction had 9 bases not matched to a gene; V was cut back by 6 bases and J by 5 bases. Germline-derived CDR1 and CDR2 are SNHLY and FYNNEI. The CDR3 region has the DNA TGTGCCAGCAGAATACAGGGGTTGGGAACTGAAGCTTTCTTT. It yields the protein CASRIQGLGTEAFF. Full variable domain (outside the CDR3, taken from reference TRBV2 and TRBJ1-1): EPEVTQTPSHQVTQMGQEVILRCVPISNHLYFYWYRQILGQKVEFLVSFYNNEISEKSEIFDDQFSVERPDGSNFTLKIRSTKLEDSAMYFCASRIQGLGTEAFFGQGTRLTVV.

This clone has a single count. The chain employs TRBV5-1 and TRBJ1-1; a possible D gene is TRBD1 (5 bases). V was trimmed by 4 bases and J by 0 bases, leaving 13 bases between them. The CDR3 loop spans 15 amino acids. Per the germline V gene, CDR1 is SGHRS and CDR2 is YFSETQ. The CDR3 sequence is CASSLDGALNTEAFF. The CDR3 coding sequence is TGCGCCAGCAGCCTGGATGGGGCATTGAACACTGAAGCTTTCTTT.

The CDR3 sequence is CASSLGTGWDGYTF. The CDR3 bases are TGTGCCAGCAGCTTGGGGACAGGGTGGGATGGCTACACCTTC. The chain carries TRBV7-8 and TRBJ1-2; 9 nucleotides line up with TRBD1. V was clipped by 3 bases and J by 6 bases; unmatched bases: 5. The CDR3 extends over 14 amino acids. The germline V gene encodes CDR1 SGHVS and CDR2 FQNEAQ.